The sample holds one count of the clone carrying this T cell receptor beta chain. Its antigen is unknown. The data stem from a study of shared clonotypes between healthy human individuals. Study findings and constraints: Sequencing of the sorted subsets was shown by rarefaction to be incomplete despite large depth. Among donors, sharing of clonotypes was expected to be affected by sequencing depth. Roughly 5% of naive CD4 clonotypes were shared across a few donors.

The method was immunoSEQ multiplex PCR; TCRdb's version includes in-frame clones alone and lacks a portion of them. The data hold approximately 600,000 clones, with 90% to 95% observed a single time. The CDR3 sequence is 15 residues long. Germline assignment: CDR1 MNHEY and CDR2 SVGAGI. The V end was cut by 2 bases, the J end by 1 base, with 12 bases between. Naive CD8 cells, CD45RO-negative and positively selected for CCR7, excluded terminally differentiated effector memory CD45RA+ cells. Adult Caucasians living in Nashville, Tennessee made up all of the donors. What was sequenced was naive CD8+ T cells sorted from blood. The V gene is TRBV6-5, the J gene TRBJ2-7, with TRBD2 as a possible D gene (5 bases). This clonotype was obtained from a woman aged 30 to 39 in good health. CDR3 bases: TGTGCCAGCAGTTACGGAGAGGAGGAATCCTACGAGCAGTACTTC. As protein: CASSYGEEESYEQYF.